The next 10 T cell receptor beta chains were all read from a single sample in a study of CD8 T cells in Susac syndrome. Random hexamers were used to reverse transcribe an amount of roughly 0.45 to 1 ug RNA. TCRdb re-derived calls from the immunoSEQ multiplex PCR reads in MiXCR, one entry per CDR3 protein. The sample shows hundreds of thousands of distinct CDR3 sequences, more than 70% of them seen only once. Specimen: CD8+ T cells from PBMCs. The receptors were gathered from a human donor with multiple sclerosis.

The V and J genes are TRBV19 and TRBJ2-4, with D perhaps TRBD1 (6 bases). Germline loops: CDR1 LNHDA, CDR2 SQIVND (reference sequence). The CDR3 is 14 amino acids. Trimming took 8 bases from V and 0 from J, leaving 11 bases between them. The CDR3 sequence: CASGLQGAKNIQYF. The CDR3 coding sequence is TGTGCCAGTGGCCTACAGGGAGCCAAAAACATTCAGTACTTC.

CDR3 region: CASSREGRVSNQPQHF. The CDR3 DNA reads as TGTGCCAGTAGCAGAGAGGGCAGGGTAAGCAATCAGCCCCAGCATTTT. V gene TRBV19 combines with J gene TRBJ1-5, with D possibly TRBD1 on 5 matching bases. Trimming shortened V by 6 bases and J by 1 base, and 16 bases separated the two germline ends. This CDR3 has 16 amino acids. Germline loops: CDR1 LNHDA, CDR2 SQIVND (reference sequence).

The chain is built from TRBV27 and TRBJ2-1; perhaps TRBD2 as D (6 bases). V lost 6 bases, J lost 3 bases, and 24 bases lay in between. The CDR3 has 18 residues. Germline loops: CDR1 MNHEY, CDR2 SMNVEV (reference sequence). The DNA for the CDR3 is TGTGCCAGCAGCCATACTAGCTTCCGAGGCTCTTACTACAATGAGCAGTTCTTC. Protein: CASSHTSFRGSYYNEQFF.

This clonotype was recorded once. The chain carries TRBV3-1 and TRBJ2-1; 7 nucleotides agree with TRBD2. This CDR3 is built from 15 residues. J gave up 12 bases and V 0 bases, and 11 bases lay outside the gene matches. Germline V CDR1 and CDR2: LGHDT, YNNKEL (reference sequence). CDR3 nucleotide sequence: TGTGCCAGCAGCCAAGAGCGATGGGGGGGATTCGGGCAGTTCTTC. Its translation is CASSQERWGGFGQFF.

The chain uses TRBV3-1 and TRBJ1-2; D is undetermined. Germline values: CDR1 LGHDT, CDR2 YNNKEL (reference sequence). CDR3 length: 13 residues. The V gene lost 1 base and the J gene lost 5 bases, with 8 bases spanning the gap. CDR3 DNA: TGTGCCAGCAGCCAAGGTGGAGAATATGGCTACACCTTC. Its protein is CASSQGGEYGYTF.

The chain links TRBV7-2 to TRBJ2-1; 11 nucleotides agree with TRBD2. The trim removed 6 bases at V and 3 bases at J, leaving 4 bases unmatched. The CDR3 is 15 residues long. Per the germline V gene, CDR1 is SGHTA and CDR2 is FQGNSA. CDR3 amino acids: CASRSSGGVYNEQFF. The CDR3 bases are TGTGCCAGCAGGAGTAGCGGGGGGGTCTACAATGAGCAGTTCTTC.

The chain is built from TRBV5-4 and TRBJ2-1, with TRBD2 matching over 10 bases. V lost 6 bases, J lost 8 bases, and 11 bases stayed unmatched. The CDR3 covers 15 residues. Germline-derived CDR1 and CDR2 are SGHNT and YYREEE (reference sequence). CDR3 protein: CASTKSGGALDEQFF. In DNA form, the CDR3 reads TGTGCCAGCACCAAAAGCGGGGGGGCCTTAGATGAGCAGTTCTTC.

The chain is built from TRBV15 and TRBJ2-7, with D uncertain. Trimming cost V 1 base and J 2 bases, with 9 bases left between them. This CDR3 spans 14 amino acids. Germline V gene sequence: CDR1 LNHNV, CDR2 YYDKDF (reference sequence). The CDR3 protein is CATSRGGSAYEQYF. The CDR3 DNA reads TGTGCCACCAGCAGAGGGGGATCAGCCTACGAGCAGTACTTC.

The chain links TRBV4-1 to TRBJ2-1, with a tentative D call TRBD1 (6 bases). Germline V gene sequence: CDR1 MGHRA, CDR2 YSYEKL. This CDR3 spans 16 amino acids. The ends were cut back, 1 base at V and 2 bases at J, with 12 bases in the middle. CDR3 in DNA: TGCGCCAGCAGCCAAGCCCGGACAGAGCCCTACAATGAGCAGTTCTTC. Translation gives CASSQARTEPYNEQFF.

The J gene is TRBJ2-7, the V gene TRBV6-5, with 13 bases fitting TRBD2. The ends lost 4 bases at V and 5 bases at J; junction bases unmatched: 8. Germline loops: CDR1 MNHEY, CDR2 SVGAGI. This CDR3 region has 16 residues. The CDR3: CASSSLAGGPDNEQYF. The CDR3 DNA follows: TGTGCCAGCAGTTCACTAGCGGGAGGGCCTGATAACGAGCAGTACTTC.